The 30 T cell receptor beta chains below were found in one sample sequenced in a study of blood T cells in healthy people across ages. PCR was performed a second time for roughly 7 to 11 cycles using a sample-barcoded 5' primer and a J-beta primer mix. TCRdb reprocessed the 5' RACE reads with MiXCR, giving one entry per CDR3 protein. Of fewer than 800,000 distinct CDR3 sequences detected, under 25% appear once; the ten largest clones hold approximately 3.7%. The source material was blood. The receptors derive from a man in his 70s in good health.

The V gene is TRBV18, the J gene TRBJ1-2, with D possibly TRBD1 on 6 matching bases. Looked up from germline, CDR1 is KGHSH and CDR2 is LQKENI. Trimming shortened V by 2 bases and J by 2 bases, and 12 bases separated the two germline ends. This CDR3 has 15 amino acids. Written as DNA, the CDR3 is TGTGCCAGCTCACCAACCCAGGGGAGGAACTATGGCTACACCTTC. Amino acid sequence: CASSPTQGRNYGYTF.

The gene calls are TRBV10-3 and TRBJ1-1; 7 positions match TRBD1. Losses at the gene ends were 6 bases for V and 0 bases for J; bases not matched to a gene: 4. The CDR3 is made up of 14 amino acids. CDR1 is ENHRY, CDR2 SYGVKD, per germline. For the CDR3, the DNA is TGTGCCATCAGGGAGGGACAGCTGAACACTGAAGCTTTCTTT. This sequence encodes CAIREGQLNTEAFF.

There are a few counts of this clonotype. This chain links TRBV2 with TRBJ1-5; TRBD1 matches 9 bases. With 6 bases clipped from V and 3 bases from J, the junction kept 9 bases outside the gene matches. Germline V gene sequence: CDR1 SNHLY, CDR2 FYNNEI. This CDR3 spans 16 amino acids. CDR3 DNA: TGTGCCAGCAGAGGTCCCGGGACAGGGTTCAATCAGCCCCAGCATTTT. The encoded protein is CASRGPGTGFNQPQHF.

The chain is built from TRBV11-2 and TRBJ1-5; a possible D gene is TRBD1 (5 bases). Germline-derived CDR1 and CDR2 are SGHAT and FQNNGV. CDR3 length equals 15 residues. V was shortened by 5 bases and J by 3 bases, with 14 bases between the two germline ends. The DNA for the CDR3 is TGTGCCAGCAGCCTTGTTGGGGGTGACAATCAGCCCCAGCATTTT. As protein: CASSLVGGDNQPQHF.

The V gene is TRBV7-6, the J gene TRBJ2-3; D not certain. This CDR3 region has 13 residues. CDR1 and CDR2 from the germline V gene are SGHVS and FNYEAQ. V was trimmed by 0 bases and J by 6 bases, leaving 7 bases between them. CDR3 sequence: CASSLAAFDTQYF. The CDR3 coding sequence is TGTGCCAGCAGCTTAGCAGCGTTTGATACGCAGTATTTT.

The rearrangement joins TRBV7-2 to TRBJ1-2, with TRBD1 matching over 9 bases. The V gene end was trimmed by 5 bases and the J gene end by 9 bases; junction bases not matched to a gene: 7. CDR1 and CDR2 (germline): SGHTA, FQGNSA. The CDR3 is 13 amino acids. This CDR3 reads CASSPTGQGSYTF. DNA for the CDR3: TGTGCCAGCAGCCCCACCGGACAGGGGAGCTACACCTTC. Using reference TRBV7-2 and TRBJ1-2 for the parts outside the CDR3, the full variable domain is GAGVSQSPSNKVTEKGKDVELRCDPISGHTALYWYRQSLGQGLEFLIYFQGNSAPDKSGLPSDRFSAERTGGSVSTLTIQRTQQEDSAVYLCASSPTGQGSYTFGSGTRLTVV.

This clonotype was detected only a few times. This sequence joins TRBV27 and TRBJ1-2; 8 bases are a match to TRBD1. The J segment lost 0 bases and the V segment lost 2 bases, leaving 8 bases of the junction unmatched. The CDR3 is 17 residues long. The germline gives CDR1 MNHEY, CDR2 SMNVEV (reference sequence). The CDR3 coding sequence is TGTGCCAGCAGTTTAAGTCCCCAGGGGGCCTCTAACTATGGCTACACCTTC. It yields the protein CASSLSPQGASNYGYTF.

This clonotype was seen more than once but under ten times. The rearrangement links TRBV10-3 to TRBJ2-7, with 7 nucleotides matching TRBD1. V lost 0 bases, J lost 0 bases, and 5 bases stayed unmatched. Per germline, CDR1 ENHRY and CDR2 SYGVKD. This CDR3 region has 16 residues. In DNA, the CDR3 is TGTGCCATCAGTGAGTCGGGGGACAGTCGCTCCTACGAGCAGTACTTC. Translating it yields CAISESGDSRSYEQYF.

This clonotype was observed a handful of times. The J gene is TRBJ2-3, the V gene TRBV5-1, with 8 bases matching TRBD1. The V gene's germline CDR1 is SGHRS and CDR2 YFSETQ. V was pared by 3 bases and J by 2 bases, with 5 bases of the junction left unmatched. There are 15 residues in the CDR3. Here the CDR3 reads CASSSGTGFTDTQYF. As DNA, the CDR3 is TGCGCCAGCAGCTCCGGGACAGGATTCACAGATACGCAGTATTTT.

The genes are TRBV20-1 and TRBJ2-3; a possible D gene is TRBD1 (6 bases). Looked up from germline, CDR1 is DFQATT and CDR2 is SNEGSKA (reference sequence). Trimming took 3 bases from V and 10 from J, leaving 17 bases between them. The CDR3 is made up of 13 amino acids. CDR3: CSARGQTGSAQYF. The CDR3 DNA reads TGCAGTGCTAGGGGTCAGACAGGCAGTGCGCAGTATTTT.

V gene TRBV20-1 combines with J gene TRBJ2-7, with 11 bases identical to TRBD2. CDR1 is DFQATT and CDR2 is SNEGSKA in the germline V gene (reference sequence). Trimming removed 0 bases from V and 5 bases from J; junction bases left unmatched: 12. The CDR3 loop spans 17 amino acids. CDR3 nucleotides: TGCAGTGCTAGAGATTCGGCTAGCGGGAGGATGGATAACGAGCAGTACTTC. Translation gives CSARDSASGRMDNEQYF.

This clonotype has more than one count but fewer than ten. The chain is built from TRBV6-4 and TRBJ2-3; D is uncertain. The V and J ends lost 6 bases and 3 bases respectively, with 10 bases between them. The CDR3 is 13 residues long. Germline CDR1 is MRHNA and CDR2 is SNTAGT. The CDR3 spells CASSFRTTDTQYF. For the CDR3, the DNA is TGTGCCAGCAGCTTCCGAACGACAGATACGCAGTATTTT.

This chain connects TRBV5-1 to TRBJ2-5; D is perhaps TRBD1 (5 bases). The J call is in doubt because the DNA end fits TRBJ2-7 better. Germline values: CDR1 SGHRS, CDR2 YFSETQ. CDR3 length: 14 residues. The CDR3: CASSLAREGNEQYF. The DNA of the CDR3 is TGCGCCAGCAGCTTGGCCAGGGAAGGTAACGAGCAGTACTTC.

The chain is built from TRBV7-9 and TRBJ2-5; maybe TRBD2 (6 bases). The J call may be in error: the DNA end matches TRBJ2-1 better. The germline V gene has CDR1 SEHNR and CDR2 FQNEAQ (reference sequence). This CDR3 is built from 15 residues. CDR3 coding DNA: TGTGCCAGCAGCTTAGCCGGGACTTACGACAATGAGCAGTTCTTC. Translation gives CASSLAGTYDNEQFF.

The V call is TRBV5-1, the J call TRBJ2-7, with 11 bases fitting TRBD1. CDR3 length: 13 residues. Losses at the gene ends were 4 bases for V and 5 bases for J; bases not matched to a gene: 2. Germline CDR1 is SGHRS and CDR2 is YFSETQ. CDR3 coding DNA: TGCGCCAGCAGCGGACAGGGGGCCGACGAGCAGTACTTC. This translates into CASSGQGADEQYF.

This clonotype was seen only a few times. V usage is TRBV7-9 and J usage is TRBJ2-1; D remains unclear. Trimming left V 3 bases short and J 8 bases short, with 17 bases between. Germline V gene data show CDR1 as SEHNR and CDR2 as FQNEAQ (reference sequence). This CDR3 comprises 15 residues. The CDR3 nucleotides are TGTGCCAGCAGCTTCCCGCGACTCAACCTGGATGAGCAGTTCTTC. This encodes CASSFPRLNLDEQFF.

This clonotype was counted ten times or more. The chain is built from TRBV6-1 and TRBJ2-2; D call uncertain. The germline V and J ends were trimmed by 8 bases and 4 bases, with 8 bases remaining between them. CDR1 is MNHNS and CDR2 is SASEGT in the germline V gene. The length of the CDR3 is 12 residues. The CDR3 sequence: CASLTGTGELFF. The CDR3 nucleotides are TGTGCCAGCCTGACGGGCACCGGGGAGCTGTTTTTT.

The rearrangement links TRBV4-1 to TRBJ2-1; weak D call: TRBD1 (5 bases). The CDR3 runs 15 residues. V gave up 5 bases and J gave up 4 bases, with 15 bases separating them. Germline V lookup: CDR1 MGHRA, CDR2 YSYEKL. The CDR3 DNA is TGCGCCAGCAGCATTATAGGGGCAGTTTACAATGAGCAGTTCTTC. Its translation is CASSIIGAVYNEQFF.

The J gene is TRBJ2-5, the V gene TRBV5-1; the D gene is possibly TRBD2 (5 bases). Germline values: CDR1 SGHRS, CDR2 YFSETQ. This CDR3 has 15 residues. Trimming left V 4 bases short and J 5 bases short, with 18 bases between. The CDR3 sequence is CASSGVQTRGETQYF. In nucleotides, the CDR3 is TGCGCCAGCAGCGGGGTACAGACCCGCGGGGAGACCCAGTACTTC.

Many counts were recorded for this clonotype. The CDR3 region has the DNA TGTGCCAGCAGCACCAGGACAGGGGGAGAGACCCAGTACTTC. It specifies CASSTRTGGETQYF. This chain connects TRBV7-2 to TRBJ2-5; 10 positions agree with TRBD1. The CDR3 loop spans 14 amino acids. CDR1 is SGHTA, CDR2 FQGNSA, per germline. Trimming took 5 bases from V and 4 from J; bases not matched to a gene: 4.

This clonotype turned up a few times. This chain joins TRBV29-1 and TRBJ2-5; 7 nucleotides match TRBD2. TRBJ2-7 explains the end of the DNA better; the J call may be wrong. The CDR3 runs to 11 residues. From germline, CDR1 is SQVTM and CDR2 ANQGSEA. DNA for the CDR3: TGCAGCGTTCGGGGGGACTACGAGCAGTACTTC. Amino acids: CSVRGDYEQYF.

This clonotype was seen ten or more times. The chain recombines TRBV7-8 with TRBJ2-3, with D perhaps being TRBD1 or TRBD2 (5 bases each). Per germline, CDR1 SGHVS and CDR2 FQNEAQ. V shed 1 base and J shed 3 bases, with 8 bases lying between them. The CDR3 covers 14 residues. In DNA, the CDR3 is TGTGCCAGCAGCTTAGTGGGGGAGACAGATACGCAGTATTTT. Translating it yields CASSLVGETDTQYF.

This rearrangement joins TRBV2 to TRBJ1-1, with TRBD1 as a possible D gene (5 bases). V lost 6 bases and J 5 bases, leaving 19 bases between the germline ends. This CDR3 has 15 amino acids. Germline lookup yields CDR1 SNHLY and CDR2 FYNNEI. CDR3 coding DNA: TGTGCCAGCAGGGCCCCCGTGGGAGGGGCAACTGAAGCTTTCTTT. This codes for CASRAPVGGATEAFF.

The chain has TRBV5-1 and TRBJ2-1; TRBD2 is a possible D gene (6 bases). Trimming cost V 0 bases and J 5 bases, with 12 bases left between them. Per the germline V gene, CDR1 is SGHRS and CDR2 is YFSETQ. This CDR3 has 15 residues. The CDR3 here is CASSLAGEGDNEQFF. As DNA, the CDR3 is TGCGCCAGCAGCTTGGCGGGAGAGGGAGACAATGAGCAGTTCTTC.

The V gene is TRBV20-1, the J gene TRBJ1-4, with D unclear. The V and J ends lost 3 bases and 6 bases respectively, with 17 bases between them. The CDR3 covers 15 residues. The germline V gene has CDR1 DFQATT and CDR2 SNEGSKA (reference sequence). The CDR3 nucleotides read TGCAGTGCTAGGCGCTCGACCGCCCCGGATGAAAAACTGTTTTTT. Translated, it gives CSARRSTAPDEKLFF.

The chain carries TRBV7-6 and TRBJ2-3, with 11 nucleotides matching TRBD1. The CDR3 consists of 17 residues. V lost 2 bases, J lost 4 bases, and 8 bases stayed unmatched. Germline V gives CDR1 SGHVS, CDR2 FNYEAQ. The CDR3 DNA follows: TGTGCCAGCAGCTTACAAGGAGGACAGGGGGCCGCAGATACGCAGTATTTT. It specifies CASSLQGGQGAADTQYF.

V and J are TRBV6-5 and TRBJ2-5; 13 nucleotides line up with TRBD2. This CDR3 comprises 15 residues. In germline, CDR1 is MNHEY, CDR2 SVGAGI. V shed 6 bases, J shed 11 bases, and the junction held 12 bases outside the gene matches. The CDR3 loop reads CASSPQTSGRSEQYF. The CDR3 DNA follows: TGTGCCAGCAGCCCCCAGACTAGCGGGAGGAGTGAGCAGTACTTC.

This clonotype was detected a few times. The CDR3 nucleotides are TGTGCCAGCAGCTCCTTAGGAGGGGCTACAAAACTGTTTTTT. It encodes CASSSLGGATKLFF. The rearrangement joins TRBV7-2 to TRBJ1-4; TRBD1 is a possible D gene (5 bases). V was clipped by 4 bases and J by 10 bases, with 16 bases between them. CDR3 length: 14 residues. Looked up from germline, CDR1 is SGHTA and CDR2 is FQGNSA.

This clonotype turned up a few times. CDR3 in amino acids: CASSTSGREKLFF. The CDR3, as DNA: TGCGCCAGCAGCACTTCGGGGAGAGAAAAACTGTTTTTT. The chain couples TRBV4-1 to TRBJ1-4; no firm D call. Germline values: CDR1 MGHRA, CDR2 YSYEKL. V dropped 5 bases and J dropped 8 bases, with 12 bases sitting between them. The CDR3 extends over 13 amino acids.

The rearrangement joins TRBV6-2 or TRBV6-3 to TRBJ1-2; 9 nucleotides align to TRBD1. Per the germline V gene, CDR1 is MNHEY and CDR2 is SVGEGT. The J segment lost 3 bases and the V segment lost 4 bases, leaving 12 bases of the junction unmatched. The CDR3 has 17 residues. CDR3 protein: CASSFPGQGPIDYGYTF. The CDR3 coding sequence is TGTGCCAGCAGTTTTCCGGGACAGGGCCCTATTGACTATGGCTACACCTTC.